These 31 T cell receptor beta chains came from one sample sequenced in a study of response to subunit inactivated influenza vaccine. TCRdb re-called the RT-PCR reads with MiXCR, one entry per CDR3 protein. The table lists about 700,000 distinct CDR3 sequences, more than 11% of them singletons. The specimen comprised PBMCs from blood, sampled around two weeks before vaccination. These receptors originate from a man aged 45-65 years who received an inactivated influenza vaccine.

V usage is TRBV7-9 and J usage is TRBJ2-5; the match to TRBD2 covers 7 bases. The V and J ends lost 5 bases and 1 base, in that order; junction bases with no gene match: 4. The CDR3 consists of 14 residues. CDR1 and CDR2 from the germline V gene are SEHNR and FQNEAQ (reference sequence). This CDR3 reads CASSQGGTQETQYF. DNA for the CDR3: TGTGCCAGCAGCCAGGGAGGGACCCAAGAGACCCAGTACTTC.

This clonotype was seen repeatedly, ten times or more. V gene TRBV29-1 combines with J gene TRBJ2-7; TRBD1 matches 9 bases. Germline V gene sequence: CDR1 SQVTM, CDR2 ANQGSEA. V lost 0 bases and J lost 4; bases outside the gene matches: 7. This CDR3 is 15 amino acids long. The CDR3 DNA sequence: TGCAGCGTTGAAGATAGGGGACAGGGACTATACGAGCAGTACTTC. It yields the protein CSVEDRGQGLYEQYF.

The sample holds a few counts of this clonotype. The V gene is TRBV20-1, the J gene TRBJ2-1, with TRBD2 matching 10 bases. CDR1 and CDR2 from the germline V gene are DFQATT and SNEGSKA (reference sequence). CDR3 length equals 16 residues. The V segment lost 3 bases and the J segment 1 base; nucleotides outside the gene matches: 6. The CDR3 sequence: CSASSSGGRSYNEQFF. The CDR3 coding sequence is TGCAGTGCTAGCTCTAGCGGGGGCCGTTCCTACAATGAGCAGTTCTTC.

The chain carries TRBV20-1 and TRBJ2-2; D perhaps matches TRBD1 (5 bases). Trimming removed 3 bases from V and 6 bases from J, with 11 bases in between. Germline CDR1 and CDR2: DFQATT and SNEGSKA (reference sequence). The CDR3 extends over 13 amino acids. CDR3 sequence: CSARAQGAGELFF. The CDR3 DNA reads as TGCAGTGCTAGGGCCCAAGGGGCCGGGGAGCTGTTTTTT.

The rearrangement uses TRBV29-1 and TRBJ2-3; 7 bases are a match to TRBD2. This CDR3 has 14 amino acids. The germline V gene has CDR1 SQVTM and CDR2 ANQGSEA. J was trimmed by 2 bases and V by 4 bases; bases with no gene match: 6. This CDR3 is CSVGLAAATDTQYF. In DNA, the CDR3 is TGCAGCGTTGGGCTAGCGGCCGCCACAGATACGCAGTATTTT.

This clonotype was detected ten times or more. The genes are TRBV6-1 and TRBJ2-2; 7 positions match TRBD1. This CDR3 spans 15 amino acids. J gave up 0 bases and V 6 bases, and 4 bases lay outside the gene matches. Germline V gene sequence: CDR1 MNHNS, CDR2 SASEGT. Written as DNA, the CDR3 is TGTGCCAGCAGATGGGACAGCACGAACACCGGGGAGCTGTTTTTT. Translation: CASRWDSTNTGELFF.

This chain uses TRBV12-3 or TRBV12-4 with TRBJ2-1, with D tentatively TRBD2 (6 bases). CDR3 length equals 15 residues. V lost 3 bases and J 3 bases, leaving 12 bases between the germline ends. The CDR3 here is CASSFGQGLYNEQFF. The CDR3 bases are TGTGCCAGCAGTTTTGGGCAGGGACTCTACAATGAGCAGTTCTTC.

CDR3 coding DNA: TGCGCCAGCAGCTTACAAGGGGCCGCTGGGGCCCAGTACTTC. This sequence encodes CASSLQGAAGAQYF. The J gene is TRBJ2-5, the V gene TRBV5-1; a weak D match, TRBD1 (5 bases). Trimming took off 2 bases at V and 9 bases at J, with 17 bases between the two ends. The CDR3 runs 14 residues. Per the germline V gene, CDR1 is SGHRS and CDR2 is YFSETQ.

V and J are TRBV9 and TRBJ1-3; D remains ambiguous. Trimming took off 7 bases at V and 0 bases at J, with 11 bases between the two ends. Per germline, CDR1 SGDLS and CDR2 YYNGEE. The CDR3 loop spans 14 amino acids. The CDR3 DNA reads TGTGCCAGCTCCTCACGGGGCTCTGGAAACACCATATATTTT. This translates into CASSSRGSGNTIYF.

This clonotype was seen many times. The chain couples TRBV6-1 to TRBJ2-2; D unclear. The CDR3 sequence is 12 residues long. Germline lookup yields CDR1 MNHNS and CDR2 SASEGT. Deletions cut 6 bases from V and 6 bases from J, with 8 bases between. The CDR3 DNA reads TGTGCCAGCAGCGTTTCGGCCGGGGAGCTGTTTTTT. Translation gives CASSVSAGELFF.

This clonotype appeared a few times. This chain uses TRBV29-1 with TRBJ2-1; 9 bases line up with TRBD2. This CDR3 has 19 amino acids. V gave up 7 bases and J gave up 8 bases; unmatched junction bases: 27. Germline CDR1 SQVTM, CDR2 ANQGSEA. CDR3 loop: CSAAGGTGVTSGPGDEQFF. The CDR3, as DNA: TGCAGCGCGGCGGGGGGAACAGGGGTAACTAGCGGGCCGGGCGATGAGCAGTTCTTC.

The V gene is TRBV12-3 or TRBV12-4, the J gene TRBJ2-1; tentative D call: TRBD2 (5 bases). The CDR3 length is 14 residues. V shed 4 bases and J shed 4 bases, with 11 bases lying between them. The CDR3 spells CASSSRGSYNEQFF. The DNA of the CDR3 is TGTGCCAGCAGTTCTCGGGGAAGTTACAATGAGCAGTTCTTC.

This clonotype has just a few counts. The chain links TRBV19 to TRBJ1-1; D call uncertain. This CDR3 contains 16 residues. Germline V gene lookup returns CDR1 LNHDA and CDR2 SQIVND (reference sequence). V lost 7 bases to trimming and J lost 0 bases, with 18 bases between them. Here the CDR3 reads CASTPRPAEMNTEAFF. The CDR3 bases are TGTGCCAGTACCCCACGACCTGCTGAAATGAACACTGAAGCTTTCTTT.

This clonotype has more than one count but fewer than ten. The chain uses TRBV18 and TRBJ1-1; 8 nucleotides line up with TRBD1. Germline-derived CDR1 and CDR2 are KGHSH and LQKENI. The CDR3 is made up of 12 amino acids. V trimming: 5 bases; J trimming: 9 bases; junction bases outside the gene matches: 5. The CDR3 DNA reads TGTGCCAGCTCAGTACAGGGGGAAAAAGCTTTCTTT. This gives the protein CASSVQGEKAFF.

J is TRBJ2-1 and V is TRBV20-1; no reliable D call. V was pared by 4 bases and J by 6 bases, with 7 bases between. The CDR3 sequence is 11 residues long. Per the germline V gene, CDR1 is DFQATT and CDR2 is SNEGSKA (reference sequence). This CDR3 is CSATRTNEQFF. The CDR3 DNA follows: TGCAGTGCTACCCGGACCAATGAGCAGTTCTTC.

The gene calls are TRBV19 and TRBJ2-1; 12 positions match TRBD2. The CDR3 has 15 amino acids. CDR1 and CDR2 (germline): LNHDA, SQIVND (reference sequence). V lost 6 bases to trimming and J lost 7 bases; unmatched junction nucleotides: 7. CDR3 protein: CASRRTSGTTNEQFF. The DNA for the CDR3 is TGTGCCAGTAGGCGGACTAGCGGGACGACTAATGAGCAGTTCTTC.

V is TRBV7-2 and J is TRBJ2-7; TRBD2 aligns across 8 bases. Germline CDR1 and CDR2: SGHTA and FQGNSA. With V trimmed by 1 base and J by 3 bases, 8 bases remained unmatched. The CDR3 covers 16 residues. CDR3 sequence (DNA): TGTGCCAGCAGCTTAGAGCCGGCTAGCGGGTTCTACGAGCAGTACTTC. Residues: CASSLEPASGFYEQYF.

This clonotype was seen more than once but under ten times. The V call is TRBV5-1, the J call TRBJ2-1, with D possibly being TRBD1 (5 bases). The V and J ends lost 5 bases and 1 base respectively, with 16 bases between them. Germline CDR1 and CDR2: SGHRS and YFSETQ. The CDR3 has 16 residues. The CDR3 nucleotides read TGCGCCAGCAGTCTGACCATTGGGGCTTCCTACAATGAGCAGTTCTTC. Its protein is CASSLTIGASYNEQFF.

The J gene is TRBJ1-1, the V gene TRBV5-1; 10 bases map to TRBD1. The CDR3 covers 19 residues. Germline CDR1 SGHRS, CDR2 YFSETQ. The ends lost 1 base at V and 3 bases at J; junction bases unmatched: 15. The CDR3 bases are TGCGCCAGCAGCTTGTTCCCGCTCCCGGGACAGGGGAGAGACACTGAAGCTTTCTTT. Its protein is CASSLFPLPGQGRDTEAFF.

The rearrangement links TRBV12-3 or TRBV12-4 to TRBJ2-2, with D unclear. The CDR3 is 14 residues long. The ends were cut back, 3 bases at V and 4 bases at J, with 9 bases in the middle. The CDR3 region is CASSFALATGELFF. For the CDR3, the DNA is TGTGCCAGCAGTTTTGCCTTAGCCACCGGGGAGCTGTTTTTT.

This clonotype has just a few counts. The chain links TRBV19 to TRBJ2-1; a possible D gene is TRBD2 (6 bases). The germline V gene has CDR1 LNHDA and CDR2 SQIVND (reference sequence). The CDR3 is 14 amino acids. With 9 bases removed from V and 6 bases from J, the gap between germline ends came to 18 bases. The CDR3 loop is CASTITGAGNEQFF. DNA for the CDR3: TGTGCCAGCACAATCACGGGAGCAGGCAATGAGCAGTTCTTC. Full variable domain (rest looked up from reference TRBV19 and TRBJ2-1): DGGITQSPKYLFRKEGQNVTLSCEQNLNHDAMYWYRQDPGQGLRLIYYSQIVNDFQKGDIAEGYSVSREKKESFPLTVTSAQKNPTAFYLCASTITGAGNEQFFGPGTRLTVL.

This clonotype was observed a few times. At one of its ends the junction is not consistent with the germline gene, which may arise from a read error. V gene TRBV2 combines with J gene TRBJ2-3; TRBD2 is a possible D gene (5 bases). This CDR3 is 13 amino acids long. Per germline, CDR1 SNHLY and CDR2 FYNNEI. The CDR3 nucleotides are TGTGCCAGCAGTCTGACCGGGGTAGATTCGCAGTATTTT. This codes for CASSLTGVDSQYF.

The sample holds many counts of this clonotype. CDR3 DNA sequence: TGTGCCAGCAGTTACTCCAGGGGAAATGAGCAGTTCTTC. It encodes CASSYSRGNEQFF. The chain is built from TRBV6-2 or TRBV6-3 and TRBJ2-1; D perhaps matches TRBD1 (6 bases). Deletions cut 0 bases from V and 7 bases from J, with 7 bases between. This CDR3 region has 13 residues. CDR1 and CDR2 (germline): MNHEY, SVGEGT.

This clonotype was detected a few times. The V gene is TRBV10-3, the J gene TRBJ2-1; 9 bases are a match to TRBD1. The trim removed 6 bases at V and 5 bases at J, leaving 8 bases unmatched. The CDR3 totals 15 residues. CDR1 is ENHRY, CDR2 SYGVKD, per germline. The CDR3 reads CAISPGQGQNNEQFF. In DNA form, the CDR3 reads TGTGCCATCAGCCCGGGACAGGGACAAAACAATGAGCAGTTCTTC.

This clonotype came up many times. The CDR3 loop is CASMSSSRSYEQYF. The CDR3 bases are TGTGCCAGCATGTCGTCTAGCCGGTCCTACGAGCAGTACTTC. The chain uses TRBV28 and TRBJ2-7; TRBD2 is a possible D gene (5 bases). Germline V CDR1 and CDR2: MDHEN, SYDVKM. CDR3 length: 14 residues. Trimming cost V 7 bases and J 1 base, with 14 bases left between them.

In this sample, this clonotype turned up a few times. The genes are TRBV7-2 and TRBJ1-1, with 7 positions matching TRBD1. Germline-derived CDR1 and CDR2 are SGHTA and FQGNSA. This CDR3 has 15 residues. V shed 1 base and J 4 bases; nucleotides not matched to a gene: 6. For the CDR3, the DNA is TGTGCCAGCAGCTTAGAAGGGGGCGTTGTCACTGAAGCTTTCTTT. It is translated as CASSLEGGVVTEAFF.

This clonotype has just a few counts. This chain uses TRBV7-9 with TRBJ2-7, with 13 bases aligning to TRBD2. Germline V gene data show CDR1 as SEHNR and CDR2 as FQNEAQ (reference sequence). This CDR3 contains 14 residues. J gave up 6 bases and V 4 bases, and 3 bases lay outside the gene matches. In DNA, the CDR3 is TGTGCCAGCAGCTCGACTAGCGGGGGGCTCGAGCAGTACTTC. It encodes CASSSTSGGLEQYF.

The chain couples TRBV25-1 to TRBJ2-2, with 12 bases aligning to TRBD2. The CDR3 consists of 17 residues. Looked up from germline, CDR1 is MGHDK and CDR2 is SYGVNS. Germline trimming cut 1 base from V and 2 bases from J; bases unmatched to any gene: 2. CDR3 DNA sequence: TGTGCCAGCAGTGAATCGGGACTAGCGGGCAACACCGGGGAGCTGTTTTTT. It is translated as CASSESGLAGNTGELFF.

This sequence joins TRBV14 and TRBJ2-5; either TRBD1 or TRBD2 may fit D (5 bases each). The CDR3 has 15 residues. V lost 2 bases to trimming and J lost 4 bases, with 14 bases between them. Germline CDR1 is SGHDN and CDR2 is FVKESK. For the CDR3, the DNA is TGTGCCAGCAGCCAAATTACGTCAGGGAGAGAGACCCAGTACTTC. Residues: CASSQITSGRETQYF.

The chain has TRBV7-9 and TRBJ2-1; a possible D gene is TRBD1 (6 bases). CDR3 size: 13 residues. Trimming removed 8 bases from V and 0 bases from J, with 8 bases in between. Germline CDR1 reads SEHNR; CDR2 reads FQNEAQ (reference sequence). The CDR3 protein is CASEGGSYNEQFF. The CDR3 nucleotides are TGTGCCAGCGAAGGGGGCTCCTACAATGAGCAGTTCTTC.

This clonotype was counted many times. This sequence joins TRBV3-1 and TRBJ2-3; 12 bases agree with TRBD2. This CDR3 is 16 amino acids long. The V gene end was trimmed by 1 base and the J gene end by 8 bases; junction bases not matched to a gene: 7. The germline V gene encodes CDR1 LGHDT and CDR2 YNNKEL (reference sequence). The chain's CDR3 is CASSQGTSGRSRTQYF. The CDR3 bases are TGTGCCAGCAGCCAAGGAACTAGCGGGAGGTCACGTACGCAGTATTTT.